The clone carrying this T cell receptor beta chain was observed at least ten times. The data were obtained in a study of low-dose radiotherapy and immunotherapy resistance in tumors. In the study overall: Patients took oral aspirin 300 mg daily for four cycles from cycle 1 day 1.

TCRs underwent roughly 20 PCR cycles of amplification with a constant-region primer and V-primer adapter. mRNA that had been isolated underwent amplification through in vitro transcription. TCRdb used MiXCR to reprocess the reads, holding one entry per CDR3 protein. The table lists over 50,000 distinct CDR3 sequences, approximately 31% of them singletons, with around 8% in the top ten. Time point reported: after trial treatment. Treatment reported: LDRT plus nivolumab, ipilimumab, low-dose cyclophosphamide and aspirin (RACIN trial). Trimming shortened V by 4 bases and J by 10 bases, and 13 bases separated the two germline ends. Germline values: CDR1 MNHEY, CDR2 SVGEGT. The CDR3 spans 12 residues.

The chain is built from TRBV6-2 or TRBV6-3 and TRBJ1-1; D possibly corresponds to TRBD1 (6 bases). Specimen: PBMCs, collected after low-dose radiotherapy plus immunotherapy. The sequence derives from a male donor with rectosigmoid adenocarcinoma. The CDR3 here is CASSWTVDGAFF. The CDR3, as DNA: TGTGCCAGCAGTTGGACAGTCGATGGAGCTTTCTTT.